This T cell receptor (beta chain) was sequenced in a study of blood T cell repertoires in COVID-19. Libraries were prepared by immunoSEQ multiplex PCR; TCRdb keeps only in-frame clonotypes and omits some of them. The repertoire holds 200,000 or so clones, with about 79% as singletons. The CDR3 is made up of 15 amino acids. V lost 4 bases and J lost 2; bases outside the gene matches: 5. Germline values: CDR1 LNHDA, CDR2 SQIVND (reference sequence). The chain carries TRBV19 and TRBJ2-3; 8 nucleotides agree with TRBD1. The TCR was taken from a woman aged 35 to 49 with acute COVID-19. Sequencing was carried out using PBMCs or T cells enriched from blood (not recorded which). Written as DNA, the CDR3 is TGTGCCAGTAGTACCGGGACAGGACCCACAGATACGCAGTATTTT. It encodes CASSTGTGPTDTQYF. Full variable domain (missing parts from reference TRBV19 and TRBJ2-3): DGGITQSPKYLFRKEGQNVTLSCEQNLNHDAMYWYRQDPGQGLRLIYYSQIVNDFQKGDIAEGYSVSREKKESFPLTVTSAQKNPTAFYLCASSTGTGPTDTQYFGPGTRLTVL.